This record concerns one T cell receptor beta chain sequence. Its antigen remains unidentified. These data come from a study of tumor and adjacent non-tumor tissue in lung cancer. Study context: Stage I to III disease affected 10 men and roughly five women aged roughly 30 to 80.

RNA was extracted from bulk tissue without any cell sorting. A modified ARM-PCR protocol with three rounds of nested PCR amplified TCRbeta. TCRdb fed the multiplex PCR reads into MiXCR, producing one record per CDR3 protein. This table holds about 90,000 distinct CDR3 sequences, 61% found once. Findings and limits, study-wide: Compared with tumor, normal lung showed significantly lower TCR diversity. Top 100 clones took a larger repertoire share in normal lung.

CDR3 length: 13 residues. The germline V gene has CDR1 SQVTM and CDR2 ANQGSEA. V was shortened by 6 bases and J by 16 bases, with 24 bases between the two germline ends. The source material was lung tumor tissue. The source of this sequence is a man between 65 and 80 years old with non-small cell lung cancer. V usage is TRBV29-1 and J usage is TRBJ2-2, with D perhaps assigned TRBD1 or TRBD2 (5 bases each). The CDR3 DNA follows: TGCAGCGTAGGGGCCCCGAACACCGGGAAGCAGTTTTTT. Amino acids: CSVGAPNTGKQFF.